One and the same sample provided the 24 T cell receptor beta chains below, sequenced in a study of blood T cell repertoires in COVID-19. Measured with immunoSEQ multiplex PCR; TCRdb has only the in-frame clones, and not every one. Here the sample spans 15,000 to 20,000 clones, 91% being singletons. Sequences were obtained from peripheral blood. These TCRs come from a human donor in a cohort sampled during active COVID-19.

The V gene is TRBV27, the J gene TRBJ1-2; the D gene is possibly TRBD1 (6 bases). CDR1 and CDR2 from the germline V gene are MNHEY and SMNVEV (reference sequence). The CDR3 has 17 residues. The V end was cut by 1 base, the J end by 5 bases, with 20 bases between. Written as DNA, the CDR3 is TGTGCCAGCAGTTTATGGGGAGCCAGGGGATCTGCATATGGCTACACCTTC. Translating gives CASSLWGARGSAYGYTF.

This clone has more than one count but fewer than ten. The gene calls are TRBV7-9 and TRBJ1-2; no clear D gene. V gave up 2 bases and J gave up 0 bases, with 7 bases separating them. CDR1 and CDR2 (germline): SEHNR, FQNEAQ (reference sequence). The CDR3 is 14 residues long. CDR3 in amino acids: CASSLNPANYGYTF. The CDR3 DNA is TGTGCCAGCAGCTTAAACCCAGCTAACTATGGCTACACCTTC.

The chain has TRBV7-9 and TRBJ1-6; D gene uncertain. V was trimmed by 2 bases and J by 5 bases, leaving 10 bases between them. The germline gives CDR1 SEHNR, CDR2 FQNEAQ (reference sequence). This CDR3 spans 15 amino acids. The CDR3 region has the DNA TGTGCCAGCAGCTTACCCTGGCAGAATAATTCACCCCTCCACTTT. Protein product: CASSLPWQNNSPLHF. The whole variable domain, remainder taken from reference TRBV7-9 and TRBJ1-6, is DTGVSQNPRHKITKRGQNVTFRCDPISEHNRLYWYRQTLGQGPEFLTYFQNEAQLEKSRLLSDRFSAERPKGSFSTLEIQRTEQGDSAMYLCASSLPWQNNSPLHFGNGTRLTVT.

This clone was picked up one time. The chain recombines TRBV7-2 with TRBJ1-1; D call uncertain. Between the trimmed V and J ends, which lost 6 bases and 5 bases, there was a span of 13 bases. The germline gives CDR1 SGHTA, CDR2 FQGNSA. This CDR3 contains 13 residues. The CDR3 region has the DNA TGTGCCAGCAGGCAAAGAACGGGGACTGAAGCTTTCTTT. Its protein is CASRQRTGTEAFF.

This sequence joins TRBV19 and TRBJ1-4; the D gene is possibly TRBD1 (5 bases). The V gene lost 4 bases and the J gene lost 2 bases, with 11 bases spanning the gap. The CDR3 spans 15 residues. Per the germline V gene, CDR1 is LNHDA and CDR2 is SQIVND (reference sequence). The CDR3 loop is CASSTGGVTNEKLFF. The DNA of the CDR3 is TGTGCCAGTAGTACCGGAGGGGTGACTAATGAAAAACTGTTTTTT.

The V and J genes are TRBV7-2 and TRBJ2-3, with 8 bases lining up with TRBD1. J gave up 0 bases and V 1 base, and 3 bases lay outside the gene matches. Germline CDR1 is SGHTA and CDR2 is FQGNSA. The CDR3 length is 16 residues. CDR3 DNA sequence: TGTGCCAGCAGCTTAGGGCAGGGGGCTAGCACAGATACGCAGTATTTT. It encodes CASSLGQGASTDTQYF.

The chain recombines TRBV29-1 with TRBJ2-3; D may be TRBD1 (6 bases). Germline loops: CDR1 SQVTM, CDR2 ANQGSEA. V gave up 6 bases and J gave up 0 bases, with 16 bases separating them. This CDR3 is 15 amino acids long. In DNA, the CDR3 is TGCAGCGTACTCGGGACACCCGCTAGCACAGATACGCAGTATTTT. Its translation is CSVLGTPASTDTQYF.

V and J are TRBV7-9 and TRBJ1-1, with D hard to call. Germline CDR1 reads SEHNR; CDR2 reads FQNEAQ (reference sequence). V lost 10 bases and J lost 0, with 12 bases in between. This CDR3 contains 13 residues. For the CDR3, the DNA is TGTGCCACCGAGGTTACGGTGAACACTGAAGCTTTCTTT. It specifies CATEVTVNTEAFF.

In this sample, this clone turned up once. The rearrangement links TRBV6-6 to TRBJ2-7, with 7 nucleotides matching TRBD2. The CDR3 consists of 16 residues. Unmatched junction bases numbered 9, after V lost 2 bases and J lost 2 bases. Germline CDR1 is MNHNY and CDR2 is SVGAGI (reference sequence). In DNA form, the CDR3 reads TGTGCCAGCAGTTACGGGGGACTACCCATTCCCTACGAGCAGTACTTC. As protein: CASSYGGLPIPYEQYF.

This clone was counted a single time. V is TRBV11-3 and J is TRBJ2-1; 10 nucleotides match TRBD2. The CDR3 covers 15 residues. The ends lost 8 bases at V and 3 bases at J; junction bases unmatched: 7. Germline CDR1 and CDR2: SGHNT and YENEEA. CDR3 coding DNA: TGTGCCAGCGCAAAGGTAGCGGGGGGCTACAATGAGCAGTTCTTC. This gives the protein CASAKVAGGYNEQFF.

V is TRBV2 and J is TRBJ2-2, with TRBD2 identical over 10 bases. Germline V gene sequence: CDR1 SNHLY, CDR2 FYNNEI. The J segment lost 3 bases and the V segment lost 5 bases, leaving 3 bases of the junction unmatched. The CDR3 spans 15 residues. The CDR3 region has the DNA TGTGCCAGCAGTCGCGGGACTAGCGACACCGGGGAGCTGTTTTTT. It yields the protein CASSRGTSDTGELFF. The entire variable domain, with the rest obtained from reference TRBV2 and TRBJ2-2, is as follows: EPEVTQTPSHQVTQMGQEVILRCVPISNHLYFYWYRQILGQKVEFLVSFYNNEISEKSEIFDDQFSVERPDGSNFTLKIRSTKLEDSAMYFCASSRGTSDTGELFFGEGSRLTVL.

The sample holds one count of this clone. The chain carries TRBV15 and TRBJ2-5; unclear D gene. The CDR3 has 16 amino acids. V gave up 0 bases and J gave up 4 bases, with 15 bases separating them. The V gene's germline CDR1 is LNHNV and CDR2 YYDKDF (reference sequence). The CDR3 protein is CATSREMRAGGETQYF. CDR3 sequence (DNA): TGTGCCACCAGCAGAGAGATGCGTGCTGGTGGAGAGACCCAGTACTTC.

V and J are TRBV7-9 and TRBJ2-2; no firm D call. Deletions cut 3 bases from V and 4 bases from J, with 9 bases between. The CDR3 is 14 amino acids. Germline loops: CDR1 SEHNR, CDR2 FQNEAQ (reference sequence). DNA for the CDR3: TGTGCCAGCAGCTTCTCACTCCCCACCGGGGAGCTGTTTTTT. This translates into CASSFSLPTGELFF. The full variable domain, rest sourced from reference TRBV7-9 and TRBJ2-2, is DTGVSQNPRHKITKRGQNVTFRCDPISEHNRLYWYRQTLGQGPEFLTYFQNEAQLEKSRLLSDRFSAERPKGSFSTLEIQRTEQGDSAMYLCASSFSLPTGELFFGEGSRLTVL.

The rearrangement uses TRBV27 and TRBJ1-1, with 7 bases identical to TRBD1. The V and J ends lost 4 bases and 2 bases, in that order; junction bases with no gene match: 1. CDR3 length: 13 amino acids. Germline V gene data show CDR1 as MNHEY and CDR2 as SMNVEV (reference sequence). The CDR3 protein is CASSWTGNTEAFF. CDR3 DNA: TGTGCCAGCAGTTGGACAGGTAACACTGAAGCTTTCTTT.

CDR3 region: CASSLELREAMDTQYF. The CDR3, as DNA: TGTGCCAGCAGCTTAGAGTTGCGCGAGGCAATGGATACGCAGTATTTT. The rearrangement joins TRBV7-6 to TRBJ2-3; no clear D gene. V lost 1 base to trimming and J lost 6 bases, with 17 bases between them. The length of the CDR3 is 16 residues. CDR1 and CDR2 from the germline V gene are SGHVS and FNYEAQ.

The rearrangement links TRBV5-4 to TRBJ2-1, with 7 positions matching TRBD2. V dropped 0 bases and J dropped 4; count of bases not matched to a gene: 7. CDR3 length: 16 amino acids. CDR1 and CDR2 (germline): SGHNT, YYREEE (reference sequence). CDR3 protein: CASSLAVGGVYNEQFF. The CDR3 DNA is TGTGCCAGCAGCTTGGCCGTGGGAGGGGTTTACAATGAGCAGTTCTTC.

The chain recombines TRBV6-2 or TRBV6-3 with TRBJ1-2; 10 bases match TRBD1. This CDR3 spans 14 amino acids. From germline, CDR1 is MNHEY and CDR2 SVGEGT. The J segment lost 7 bases and the V segment lost 5 bases, leaving 7 bases of the junction unmatched. Here the CDR3 reads CASSVGRTGGGYTF. The CDR3 nucleotides read TGTGCCAGCAGTGTTGGACGGACAGGGGGTGGCTACACCTTC.

The chain recombines TRBV20-1 with TRBJ2-5, with unresolved D. V was shortened by 2 bases and J by 4 bases, with 5 bases between the two germline ends. CDR1 and CDR2 (germline): DFQATT, SNEGSKA (reference sequence). This CDR3 comprises 11 residues. The CDR3 region has the DNA TGCAGTGCTAGAAGCGCAGAGACCCAGTACTTC. Translated: CSARSAETQYF.

The chain carries TRBV15 and TRBJ2-1, with TRBD2 identical over 8 bases. Germline V gene sequence: CDR1 LNHNV, CDR2 YYDKDF (reference sequence). After removal of 1 base from V and 4 bases from J, the junction contained 3 bases not matched to a gene. This CDR3 is built from 15 residues. The CDR3 DNA reads TGTGCCACCAGCAGAGCGGGGGGGGCGTACAATGAGCAGTTCTTC. It specifies CATSRAGGAYNEQFF.

The rearrangement joins TRBV6-2 or TRBV6-3 to TRBJ1-2, with TRBD1 as a possible D gene (6 bases). The CDR3 consists of 13 residues. Germline values: CDR1 MNHEY, CDR2 SVGEGT. Trimming shortened V by 5 bases and J by 4 bases, and 11 bases separated the two germline ends. The DNA of the CDR3 is TGTGCCAGCAGTATACAGGGTGTCTATGGCTACACCTTC. Its translation is CASSIQGVYGYTF.

In this sample, this clone turned up once. The V call is TRBV6-5, the J call TRBJ1-2; unclear D gene. CDR3 length equals 12 residues. With 6 bases removed from V and 6 bases from J, the gap between germline ends came to 11 bases. From germline, CDR1 is MNHEY and CDR2 SVGAGI. The CDR3 sequence is CASRAERDGYTF. The CDR3, as DNA: TGTGCCAGCAGGGCAGAGAGGGATGGCTACACCTTC.

This clone appeared once. The V call is TRBV5-1, the J call TRBJ2-3; 10 positions agree with TRBD2. The germline CDR1 and CDR2 sequences are SGHRS and YFSETQ. J gave up 3 bases and V 0 bases, and 7 bases lay outside the gene matches. The CDR3 is 17 amino acids. The CDR3 bases are TGCGCCAGCAGCTTGGGTTCGAGTAGCGGGGGGACAGATACGCAGTATTTT. Residues: CASSLGSSSGGTDTQYF.

The rearrangement joins TRBV19 to TRBJ2-4; tentative D call: TRBD1 (6 bases). CDR1 is LNHDA, CDR2 SQIVND, per germline (reference sequence). Trimming removed 3 bases at V and 1 base at J, with 16 bases between. The CDR3 extends over 17 amino acids. The CDR3 sequence is CASSMIRAGAAKNIQYF. DNA for the CDR3: TGTGCCAGTAGTATGATTCGGGCAGGGGCTGCCAAAAACATTCAGTACTTC. The full variable domain, rest sourced from reference TRBV19 and TRBJ2-4, is DGGITQSPKYLFRKEGQNVTLSCEQNLNHDAMYWYRQDPGQGLRLIYYSQIVNDFQKGDIAEGYSVSREKKESFPLTVTSAQKNPTAFYLCASSMIRAGAAKNIQYFGAGTRLSVL.

This clone is categorized as large (0.1 to 1%). V gene TRBV4-2 combines with J gene TRBJ2-7, with a weak D call TRBD2 (5 bases). CDR3 length: 14 amino acids. Germline assignment: CDR1 LGHNA and CDR2 YNFKEQ. The V gene lost 1 base and the J gene lost 5 bases, with 12 bases spanning the gap. The CDR3, as DNA: TGTGCCAGCAGCCAAGCCGCCGGGCGGGACGAGCAGTACTTC. Amino acid sequence: CASSQAAGRDEQYF.